This paragraph reports one T cell receptor (beta chain). Its antigen is not identified. PBMC were collected before vaccination, two weeks after the third vaccination, and at progression. This CDR3 contains 13 residues. Looked up from germline, CDR1 is SGHTA and CDR2 is FQGNSA. The ends lost 3 bases at V and 10 bases at J; junction bases unmatched: 3. The data originate from a study of glioma-infiltrating T cells after dendritic cell vaccination. Amplification used 60 V beta primers and 13 J beta primers. Libraries were prepared by immunoSEQ multiplex PCR; TCRdb keeps only in-frame clonotypes and omits some of them. The sample lists about 67,000 clones; about four fifths were seen once. Whole-study findings and limits: Patients with more pretreatment TILs had longer time to progression and survival.

The chain uses TRBV7-2 and TRBJ2-2, with 9 bases matching TRBD2. This sample comprised blood, obtained before dendritic cell vaccination. The sequence was collected from a human donor with glioblastoma. The CDR3 region is CASSLRGGMELFF. The CDR3 DNA sequence: TGTGCCAGCAGCTTGCGGGGGGGAATGGAGCTGTTTTTT.